The next 23 T cell receptor beta chains were all read from a single sample in a study of PD-1 blockade in classical Hodgkin lymphoma. Time point reported: cycle 4 day 1 (C4D1), after five to seven weeks of nivolumab. All the patients suffered relapse after autologous stem cell transplantation, and brentuximab vedotin exposure differed. From thawed PBMCs, CD4+ T cells were purified using magnetic negative selection. Clones were read by immunoSEQ multiplex PCR, and TCRdb kept only the in-frame ones, dropping some. The sample yields under 20,000 clones, 75% seen once. Sequences were derived from CD4+ T cells from blood, sampled before the fourth cycle of nivolumab. Receptors originate from a human donor with classical Hodgkin lymphoma.

This chain uses TRBV2 with TRBJ2-5; 7 nucleotides agree with TRBD2. CDR1 and CDR2 from the germline V gene are SNHLY and FYNNEI. The CDR3 is 13 amino acids. V lost 5 bases, J lost 2 bases, and 2 bases stayed unmatched. The CDR3 DNA reads TGTGCCAGCAGTACTAGCGTTCAAGAGACCCAGTACTTC. Amino acids: CASSTSVQETQYF.

V gene TRBV4-1 combines with J gene TRBJ2-1; 7 bases are shared with TRBD2. After removal of 2 bases from V and 9 bases from J, the junction contained 4 bases not matched to a gene. CDR3 length: 13 residues. The germline V gene encodes CDR1 MGHRA and CDR2 YSYEKL. CDR3: CASSQLERGEQFF. As DNA, the CDR3 is TGCGCCAGCAGCCAACTAGAGCGGGGTGAGCAGTTCTTC.

This clone has a single count. The chain uses TRBV11-3 and TRBJ2-1; 12 nucleotides align to TRBD2. Germline CDR1 and CDR2: SGHNT and YENEEA. The CDR3 has 18 residues. V lost 5 bases and J lost 2; bases outside the gene matches: 10. The CDR3 reads CASSPSLLAGGAYNEQFF. The DNA of the CDR3 is TGTGCCAGCAGCCCATCCCTCCTAGCGGGAGGGGCCTACAATGAGCAGTTCTTC.

A single count supports this clone. The CDR3 sequence: CASRGDGASYEQYF. The CDR3 bases are TGTGCCAGCAGGGGGGACGGAGCCTCCTACGAGCAGTACTTC. The V call is TRBV2, the J call TRBJ2-7; tentatively, D is TRBD1 or TRBD2 (5 bases each). The germline gives CDR1 SNHLY, CDR2 FYNNEI. Between the trimmed V and J ends, which lost 6 bases and 0 bases, there was a span of 12 bases. CDR3 length equals 14 residues.

This clone was recorded only once. V is TRBV2 and J is TRBJ1-1; 8 bases line up with TRBD1. V was pared by 6 bases and J by 0 bases, with 3 bases of the junction left unmatched. There are 14 residues in the CDR3. The germline V gene encodes CDR1 SNHLY and CDR2 FYNNEI. For the CDR3, the DNA is TGTGCCAGCAGAAGGACAGGGATGAACACTGAAGCTTTCTTT. Residues: CASRRTGMNTEAFF.

As DNA, the CDR3 is TGTGCCAGCAGCTTACCGGGGGGGCTCCAAGAGACCCAGTACTTC. Translated: CASSLPGGLQETQYF. The chain joins TRBV7-9 to TRBJ2-5; 8 bases map to TRBD2. Germline lookup yields CDR1 SEHNR and CDR2 FQNEAQ (reference sequence). Trimming cost V 2 bases and J 1 base; bases outside gene matches: 3. This CDR3 region has 15 residues.

This chain joins TRBV7-9 and TRBJ1-1; D is uncertain. Germline values: CDR1 SEHNR, CDR2 FQNEAQ (reference sequence). This CDR3 spans 16 amino acids. Trimming removed 5 bases at V and 3 bases at J, with 19 bases between. CDR3 in DNA: TGTGCCAGCAGCCTGCGCCGTGTAGGGAGGGACACTGAAGCTTTCTTT. This gives the protein CASSLRRVGRDTEAFF.

The chain uses TRBV9 and TRBJ2-4, with 8 bases lining up with TRBD2. J lost 8 bases, V lost 0 bases, and 7 bases had no gene match. The CDR3 has 15 residues. The germline V gene encodes CDR1 SGDLS and CDR2 YYNGEE. CDR3 bases: TGTGCCAGCAGCGTAGAAGGGACTAGGTCTGACATTCAGTACTTC. Residues: CASSVEGTRSDIQYF. Full variable domain (rest looked up from reference TRBV9 and TRBJ2-4): DSGVTQTPKHLITATGQRVTLRCSPRSGDLSVYWYQQSLDQGLQFLIQYYNGEERAKGNILERFSAQQFPDLHSELNLSSLELGDSALYFCASSVEGTRSDIQYFGAGTRLSVL.

This clone has just a few counts. The rearrangement uses TRBV10-3 and TRBJ1-5; D unresolved. Trimming cost V 4 bases and J 3 bases, with 7 bases left between them. Germline CDR1 and CDR2: ENHRY and SYGVKD. The CDR3 totals 13 residues. CDR3 coding DNA: TGTGCCATCAGTGCGGGTGTCAATCAGCCCCAGCATTTT. Amino acids: CAISAGVNQPQHF.

The chain is built from TRBV5-4 and TRBJ1-2, with D uncertain. The V end lost 0 bases, the J end lost 8 bases, and 8 bases lay between the germline ends. This CDR3 is built from 12 residues. Germline CDR1 is SGHNT and CDR2 is YYREEE (reference sequence). As DNA, the CDR3 is TGTGCCAGCAGCTTGGGGGCAGGCGGCTACACCTTC. It codes for CASSLGAGGYTF.

The chain has TRBV6-1 and TRBJ1-2; D might be TRBD1 (5 bases). The CDR3 runs 15 residues. Trimming left V 6 bases short and J 3 bases short, with 17 bases between. The germline V gene encodes CDR1 MNHNS and CDR2 SASEGT. The CDR3 sequence: CASRGEGGAHYGYTF. The CDR3 DNA sequence: TGTGCCAGCAGGGGCGAGGGAGGGGCGCACTATGGCTACACCTTC.

This clone was picked up one time. J is TRBJ1-5 and V is TRBV11-3; D not certain. Trimming removed 2 bases from V and 6 bases from J, with 14 bases in between. The CDR3 runs to 15 residues. Germline V lookup: CDR1 SGHNT, CDR2 YENEEA. The CDR3 DNA is TGTGCCAGCAGCTTAATGGGAAGGTGGTGTCAGCCCCAGCATTTT. This translates into CASSLMGRWCQPQHF.

This clone was detected only a few times. The chain is built from TRBV10-3 and TRBJ2-3; 9 nucleotides line up with TRBD1. V was pared by 8 bases and J by 3 bases, with 9 bases of the junction left unmatched. The germline V gene encodes CDR1 ENHRY and CDR2 SYGVKD. The CDR3 extends over 15 amino acids. Here the CDR3 DNA reads TGTGCCATCGGGGGACAGGGAGAGGGGACAGATACGCAGTATTTT. It translates to CAIGGQGEGTDTQYF.

CDR3: CASSPIGTGRRGNTEAFF. The CDR3 DNA sequence: TGTGCCAGCAGCCCTATCGGGACAGGTCGACGCGGGAACACTGAAGCTTTCTTT. The chain couples TRBV7-8 to TRBJ1-1; 8 bases match TRBD1. With V trimmed by 5 bases and J by 1 base, 15 bases remained unmatched. Germline V gene data show CDR1 as SGHVS and CDR2 as FQNEAQ. This CDR3 is 18 amino acids long.

The gene calls are TRBV6-5 and TRBJ1-1; D remains unclear. Germline-derived CDR1 and CDR2 are MNHEY and SVGAGI. The CDR3 sequence is 14 residues long. Trimming shortened V by 5 bases and J by 6 bases, and 16 bases separated the two germline ends. In DNA form, the CDR3 reads TGTGCCAGCAGTAGGGATCCTTTTTTGGCTGAAGCTTTCTTT. Its translation: CASSRDPFLAEAFF.

This clone appeared a single time. The chain uses TRBV6-5 and TRBJ2-7; D remains unclear. The V gene lost 4 bases and the J gene lost 3 bases, with 13 bases spanning the gap. Germline assignment: CDR1 MNHEY and CDR2 SVGAGI. The CDR3 contains 14 residues. The CDR3 sequence: CASSSGPQHYEQYF. Here the CDR3 DNA reads TGTGCCAGCAGTTCCGGACCGCAGCACTACGAGCAGTACTTC.

This clone turned up a few times. One junction end disagrees with the germline gene, perhaps due to a read error. This chain uses TRBV2 with TRBJ2-5; D is possibly TRBD1 (5 bases). This CDR3 is 14 amino acids long. CDR1 and CDR2 (germline): SNHLY, FYNNEI. CDR3 loop: CASREDRTQETQYF. The DNA of the CDR3 is TGTGCCAGCAGAGAAGACAGAACGCAAGAGACCCAGTACTTC.

This clone came up a few times. This sequence joins TRBV28 and TRBJ1-2; no firm D call. V dropped 2 bases and J dropped 4 bases, with 11 bases sitting between them. The CDR3 totals 14 residues. CDR1 and CDR2 from the germline V gene are MDHEN and SYDVKM. CDR3 bases: TGTGCCAGCAGTTTAGGCGGACTCCTCTATGGCTACACCTTC. Translating gives CASSLGGLLYGYTF.

The chain employs TRBV5-6 and TRBJ1-5; D remains unclear. This CDR3 has 13 amino acids. Germline values: CDR1 SGHDT, CDR2 YYEEEE. V was cut by 4 bases and J by 7 bases, with 12 bases left in between. The CDR3 here is CASSLLGNQPQHF. The DNA of the CDR3 is TGTGCCAGCAGCCTTCTTGGTAACCAGCCCCAGCATTTT.

This clone appeared a single time. V gene TRBV19 combines with J gene TRBJ2-3; D not resolved. Trimming took 5 bases from V and 3 from J, leaving 3 bases between them. The CDR3 runs to 11 residues. Germline V gene data show CDR1 as LNHDA and CDR2 as SQIVND (reference sequence). CDR3 residues: CASSATDTQYF. Here the CDR3 DNA reads TGTGCCAGTAGTGCGACAGATACGCAGTATTTT.

The chain joins TRBV15 to TRBJ1-1, with D possibly being TRBD1 (5 bases). V lost 4 bases and J lost 0, with 15 bases in between. The CDR3 loop spans 16 amino acids. Germline CDR1 reads LNHNV; CDR2 reads YYDKDF (reference sequence). The CDR3 loop is CATSKPLDTLNTEAFF. CDR3 DNA sequence: TGTGCCACCAGCAAACCCTTGGACACTTTGAACACTGAAGCTTTCTTT.

The chain couples TRBV21-1 to TRBJ2-7; whether TRBD2, the table's D call, matches the DNA was not checked. TRBV21-1 is shown as a pseudogene. The CDR3 spans 15 residues. CDR3 sequence (DNA): TGTGCCGGTTATAACCGGGGGGGTGGCTCCTACGAGCAGTACGTC. Translating gives CAGYNRGGGSYEQYV.

The chain's CDR3 is CASRIPGASNQPQHF. In nucleotides, the CDR3 is TGTGCCAGCAGAATACCCGGAGCTAGCAATCAGCCCCAGCATTTT. V and J are TRBV28 and TRBJ1-5; D is unclear. Germline assignment: CDR1 MDHEN and CDR2 SYDVKM. Trimming cost V 6 bases and J 0 bases, with 12 bases left between them. This CDR3 is 15 amino acids long.